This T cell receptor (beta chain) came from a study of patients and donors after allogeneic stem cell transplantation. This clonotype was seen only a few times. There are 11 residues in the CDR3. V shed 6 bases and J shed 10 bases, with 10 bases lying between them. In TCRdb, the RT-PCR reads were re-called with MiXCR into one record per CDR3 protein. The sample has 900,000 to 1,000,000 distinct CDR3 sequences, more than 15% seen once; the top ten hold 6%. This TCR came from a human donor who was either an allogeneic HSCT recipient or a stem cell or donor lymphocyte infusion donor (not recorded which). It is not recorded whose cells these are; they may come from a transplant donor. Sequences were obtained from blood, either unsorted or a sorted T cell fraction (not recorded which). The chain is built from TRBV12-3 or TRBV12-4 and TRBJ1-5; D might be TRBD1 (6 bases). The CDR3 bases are TGTGCCAGCAGCAGGGGCCGTCCCCAGCATTTT. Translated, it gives CASSRGRPQHF.